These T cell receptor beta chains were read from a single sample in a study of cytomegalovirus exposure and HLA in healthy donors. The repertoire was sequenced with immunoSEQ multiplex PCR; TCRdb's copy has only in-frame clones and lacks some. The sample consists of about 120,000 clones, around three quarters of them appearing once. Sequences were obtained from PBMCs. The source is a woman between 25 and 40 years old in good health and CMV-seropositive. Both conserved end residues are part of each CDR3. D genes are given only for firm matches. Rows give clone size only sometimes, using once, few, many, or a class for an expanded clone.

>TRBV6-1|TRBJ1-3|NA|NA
CASSEGTRADGNTIYF
TGTGCCAGCAGTGAAGGGACACGCGCGGACGGAAACACCATATATTTT
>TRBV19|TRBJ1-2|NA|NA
CASSTTDFEGYTF
TGTGCCAGTAGTACCACGGACTTTGAGGGCTACACCTTC
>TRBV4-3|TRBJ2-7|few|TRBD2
CASSQELAASYEQYF
TGCGCCAGCAGCCAAGAACTAGCGGCTTCCTACGAGCAGTACTTC
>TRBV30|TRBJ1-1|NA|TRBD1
CAWANRGNTEAFF
TGTGCCTGGGCCAACAGGGGGAACACTGAAGCTTTCTTT
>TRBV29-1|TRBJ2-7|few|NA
CSVEDKRVGYEQYF
TGCAGCGTTGAAGATAAGCGGGTTGGCTACGAGCAGTACTTC
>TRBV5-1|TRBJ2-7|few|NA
CASRHRSSYEQYF
TGCGCCAGCAGACACCGCAGCTCCTACGAGCAGTACTTC
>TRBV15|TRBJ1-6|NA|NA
CATSTSRGNGSPLHF
TGTGCCACCAGCACGAGTCGGGGGAATGGATCACCCCTCCACTTT
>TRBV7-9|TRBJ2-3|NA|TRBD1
CASSRTGGGSTDTQYF
TGTGCCAGCAGCAGGACAGGGGGGGGGAGCACAGATACGCAGTATTTT
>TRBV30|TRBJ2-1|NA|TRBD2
CACTGLAAFYNKQFF
TGTGCCTGCACGGGACTAGCGGCCTTCTACAATAAGCAGTTCTTC
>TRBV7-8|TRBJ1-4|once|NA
CASSLREPATNEKLFF
TGTGCCAGCAGCTTACGTGAACCAGCAACTAATGAAAAACTGTTTTTT
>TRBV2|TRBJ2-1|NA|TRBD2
CAGSTSGRYNEQFF
TGTGCCGGATCGACTAGCGGGCGTTACAATGAGCAGTTCTTC